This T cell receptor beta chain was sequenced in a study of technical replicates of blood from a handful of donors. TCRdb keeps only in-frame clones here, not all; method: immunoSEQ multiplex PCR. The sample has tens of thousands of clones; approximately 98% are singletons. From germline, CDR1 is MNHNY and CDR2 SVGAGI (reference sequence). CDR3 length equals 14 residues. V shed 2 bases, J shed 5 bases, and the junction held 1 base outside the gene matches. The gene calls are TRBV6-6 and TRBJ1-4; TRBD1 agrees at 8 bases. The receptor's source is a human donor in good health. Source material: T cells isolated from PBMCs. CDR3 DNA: TGTGCCAGCAGTTACGACAGGGGAAATGAAAAACTGTTTTTT. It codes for CASSYDRGNEKLFF.